The 29 T cell receptor beta chains presented below share a single source sample, sequenced in a study of cytomegalovirus exposure and HLA in healthy donors. Method: immunoSEQ multiplex PCR; TCRdb's copy keeps in-frame clones and lacks some. There are some 76,000 clones in the sample; over 85% occur only once, and roughly 2% lies in the top ten. The sequenced material came from PBMCs. The source of these receptors is a woman aged 18-29 years in good health and CMV-seronegative.

The rearrangement joins TRBV4-1 to TRBJ1-6; D uncertain. V lost 0 bases, J lost 0 bases, and 9 bases lay in between. Germline lookup yields CDR1 MGHRA and CDR2 YSYEKL. The CDR3 consists of 17 residues. The CDR3 spells CASSQDRRDSYNSPLHF. For the CDR3, the DNA is TGCGCCAGCAGCCAAGACAGGAGGGACTCCTATAATTCACCCCTCCACTTT.

The J gene is TRBJ2-2, the V gene TRBV5-1; D gene uncertain. This CDR3 has 12 residues. Germline V gives CDR1 SGHRS, CDR2 YFSETQ. Trimming cost V 7 bases and J 4 bases, with 8 bases left between them. Written as DNA, the CDR3 is TGCGCCAGCGCGGCCCCCACCGGGGAGCTGTTTTTT. Its protein is CASAAPTGELFF.

This chain links TRBV10-1 with TRBJ1-2, with a possible D match to TRBD1 (6 bases). Germline assignment: CDR1 WNHNN and CDR2 SYGVQD (reference sequence). Trimming took off 3 bases at V and 5 bases at J, with 19 bases between the two ends. The CDR3 loop spans 16 amino acids. The CDR3 DNA follows: TGCGCCAGCAGTGATTGGGAGCCGGCAGACAGGTATGGCTACACCTTC. This encodes CASSDWEPADRYGYTF.

V is TRBV7-2 and J is TRBJ2-1; D is possibly TRBD1 (6 bases). Germline CDR1 SGHTA, CDR2 FQGNSA. The CDR3 spans 12 residues. The germline V and J ends were trimmed by 3 bases and 12 bases, with 12 bases remaining between them. CDR3 sequence reads: CASSFDRTPQFF. DNA of the CDR3: TGTGCCAGCAGCTTTGACAGGACCCCGCAGTTCTTC.

J is TRBJ1-1 and V is TRBV7-8; 8 bases are shared with TRBD1. CDR1 is SGHVS and CDR2 is FQNEAQ in the germline V gene. The V gene end was trimmed by 3 bases and the J gene end by 4 bases; junction bases not matched to a gene: 4. The CDR3 covers 14 residues. The CDR3 DNA sequence: TGTGCCAGCAGCTTGACAGGGGAGAGCACTGAAGCTTTCTTT. Its protein is CASSLTGESTEAFF.

The chain has TRBV6-5 and TRBJ1-1; 9 bases agree with TRBD1. V trimming: 6 bases; J trimming: 2 bases; junction bases outside the gene matches: 4. Germline V gives CDR1 MNHEY, CDR2 SVGAGI. This CDR3 is built from 14 residues. This CDR3 reads CASRQGAGNTEAFF. The DNA for the CDR3 is TGTGCCAGCAGACAGGGGGCGGGAAACACTGAAGCTTTCTTT.

This chain joins TRBV2 and TRBJ2-5, with 9 bases that match TRBD1. This CDR3 is 15 amino acids long. V gave up 6 bases and J gave up 2 bases; unmatched junction bases: 7. Per germline, CDR1 SNHLY and CDR2 FYNNEI. The CDR3 coding sequence is TGTGCCAGCAGCTTCCAGACAGGGGGACAAGAGACCCAGTACTTC. Translation gives CASSFQTGGQETQYF.

The CDR3 loop reads CASSPLGTGGVADTQYF. The CDR3 DNA reads TGTGCCAGCTCACCACTTGGTACGGGGGGCGTCGCAGATACGCAGTATTTT. The rearrangement links TRBV18 to TRBJ2-3; TRBD2 is a possible D gene (7 bases). Trimming took 1 base from V and 4 from J, leaving 18 bases between them. CDR3 length: 17 amino acids. Germline values: CDR1 KGHSH, CDR2 LQKENI. The full variable domain, rest sourced from reference TRBV18 and TRBJ2-3, is NAGVMQNPRHLVRRRGQEARLRCSPMKGHSHVYWYRQLPEEGLKFMVYLQKENIIDESGMPKERFSAEFPKEGPSILRIQQVVRGDSAAYFCASSPLGTGGVADTQYFGPGTRLTVL.

The rearrangement uses TRBV19 and TRBJ1-1; possible D gene TRBD1, 5 bases. The CDR3 has 17 residues. The V end was cut by 4 bases, the J end by 0 bases, with 18 bases between. Germline V gene sequence: CDR1 LNHDA, CDR2 SQIVND (reference sequence). CDR3 residues: CASSTRLGRRVNTEAFF. The CDR3 DNA reads TGTGCCAGTAGTACCCGATTGGGGCGCAGGGTGAACACTGAAGCTTTCTTT.

The chain is built from TRBV4-2 and TRBJ2-1, with 8 bases that match TRBD2. This CDR3 has 16 amino acids. The V and J ends lost 1 base and 3 bases, in that order; junction bases with no gene match: 5. Germline CDR1 and CDR2: LGHNA and YNFKEQ. The CDR3 protein is CASSQGVAGSYNEQFF. CDR3 sequence (DNA): TGTGCCAGCAGCCAAGGAGTAGCGGGGAGCTACAATGAGCAGTTCTTC.

CDR3 residues: CASSGTGTSYEQYF. The CDR3 nucleotides read TGTGCCAGCAGCGGGACAGGGACTTCCTACGAGCAGTACTTC. V and J are TRBV9 and TRBJ2-7, with 8 bases matching TRBD1. The CDR3 has 14 residues. The V segment lost 3 bases and the J segment 1 base; nucleotides outside the gene matches: 3. Germline V gene sequence: CDR1 SGDLS, CDR2 YYNGEE. The variable domain in full, completed from reference TRBV9 and TRBJ2-7, reads DSGVTQTPKHLITATGQRVTLRCSPRSGDLSVYWYQQSLDQGLQFLIQYYNGEERAKGNILERFSAQQFPDLHSELNLSSLELGDSALYFCASSGTGTSYEQYFGPGTRLTVT.

J is TRBJ2-7 and V is TRBV5-1, with TRBD2 identical over 12 bases. The germline V gene has CDR1 SGHRS and CDR2 YFSETQ. The CDR3 is made up of 15 amino acids. V was clipped by 3 bases and J by 3 bases; unmatched bases: 4. CDR3 protein: CASSSGLAGIYEQYF. The CDR3 nucleotides read TGCGCCAGCAGCTCCGGACTAGCGGGGATCTACGAGCAGTACTTC.

The chain joins TRBV10-2 to TRBJ2-7; 8 positions match TRBD2. The V gene end was trimmed by 4 bases and the J gene end by 4 bases; junction bases not matched to a gene: 15. This CDR3 has 17 residues. Germline loops: CDR1 WSHSY, CDR2 SAAADI. CDR3 region: CASSVDRDGGAWYEQYF. In DNA form, the CDR3 reads TGCGCCAGCAGTGTCGATCGGGACGGGGGGGCTTGGTACGAGCAGTACTTC.

The chain uses TRBV27 and TRBJ2-6; 8 bases align to TRBD1. V lost 5 bases to trimming and J lost 0 bases; unmatched junction nucleotides: 9. In germline, CDR1 is MNHEY, CDR2 SMNVEV (reference sequence). The CDR3 runs 18 residues. Here the CDR3 DNA reads TGTGCCAGCAGTCCGTGGGACAGGTTTTACTCTGGGGCCAACGTCCTGACTTTC. It translates to CASSPWDRFYSGANVLTF.

V usage is TRBV5-5 and J usage is TRBJ2-2; 8 bases align to TRBD2. Germline V lookup: CDR1 SGHKS, CDR2 YYEKEE (reference sequence). The CDR3 runs to 15 residues. Trimming cost V 6 bases and J 4 bases; bases outside gene matches: 8. This CDR3 reads CASTLGTSGTGELFF. CDR3 nucleotide sequence: TGTGCCAGCACCCTGGGAACTAGCGGCACCGGGGAGCTGTTTTTT.

A word on this clone: One end of the junction varies from germline; a read error may be responsible. V and J are TRBV6-5 and TRBJ2-3, with D perhaps TRBD2 (6 bases). Germline loops: CDR1 MNHEY, CDR2 SVGAGI. The CDR3 is made up of 16 amino acids. The CDR3 nucleotides are TGTGCCAGCAGTTACTCTATCCCCACTAGCACAAATACGCAGTATTTT. Translation gives CASSYSIPTSTNTQYF.

The chain carries TRBV7-2 and TRBJ2-7; D not certain. The V gene's germline CDR1 is SGHTA and CDR2 FQGNSA. The CDR3 is 11 amino acids. V lost 8 bases to trimming and J lost 2 bases, with 7 bases between them. CDR3 protein: CASAATYEQYF. Written as DNA, the CDR3 is TGTGCCAGCGCGGCAACCTACGAGCAGTACTTC.

V is TRBV4-2 and J is TRBJ1-2; TRBD1 aligns across 8 bases. J was trimmed by 1 base and V by 0 bases; bases with no gene match: 4. This CDR3 region has 16 residues. Germline CDR1 reads LGHNA; CDR2 reads YNFKEQ. The CDR3 region is CASSQDGDRLNYGYTF. In DNA form, the CDR3 reads TGTGCCAGCAGCCAAGATGGGGACAGGCTTAACTATGGCTACACCTTC.

The V and J genes are TRBV6-1 and TRBJ1-4, with unresolved D. CDR3 length: 12 amino acids. Per the germline V gene, CDR1 is MNHNS and CDR2 is SASEGT. Trimming stripped 8 bases from V and 6 bases from J, with 10 bases between. The CDR3 DNA reads TGTGCCAGCGGGAGCATCTATGAAAAACTGTTTTTT. It specifies CASGSIYEKLFF.

The chain links TRBV27 to TRBJ2-7; D uncertain. Trimming removed 2 bases at V and 0 bases at J, with 11 bases between. The CDR3 sequence is 15 residues long. Germline V lookup: CDR1 MNHEY, CDR2 SMNVEV (reference sequence). The CDR3 region is CASSLPTVYSYEQYF. For the CDR3, the DNA is TGTGCCAGCAGTTTACCTACAGTTTACTCCTACGAGCAGTACTTC.

V gene TRBV7-9 combines with J gene TRBJ2-3; 13 bases match TRBD2. V lost 4 bases to trimming and J lost 4 bases; unmatched junction nucleotides: 8. The CDR3 contains 17 residues. The germline V gene has CDR1 SEHNR and CDR2 FQNEAQ (reference sequence). CDR3 loop: CASSSAGTSGNADTQYF. For the CDR3, the DNA is TGTGCCAGCAGCTCCGCCGGGACTAGCGGGAATGCAGATACGCAGTATTTT.

V is TRBV19 and J is TRBJ2-5, with a possible D match to TRBD1 (5 bases). V was shortened by 3 bases and J by 0 bases, with 11 bases between the two germline ends. This CDR3 is built from 15 residues. The V gene's germline CDR1 is LNHDA and CDR2 SQIVND (reference sequence). Written as DNA, the CDR3 is TGTGCCAGTAGTATTGGGGCAGAGTACCAAGAGACCCAGTACTTC. Its translation: CASSIGAEYQETQYF. Full variable domain (missing parts from reference TRBV19 and TRBJ2-5): DGGITQSPKYLFRKEGQNVTLSCEQNLNHDAMYWYRQDPGQGLRLIYYSQIVNDFQKGDIAEGYSVSREKKESFPLTVTSAQKNPTAFYLCASSIGAEYQETQYFGPGTRLLVL.

The chain has TRBV7-3 and TRBJ2-3, with TRBD2 matching 13 bases. The germline gives CDR1 SGHTA, CDR2 FQGTGA. Trimming removed 2 bases from V and 1 base from J; junction bases left unmatched: 6. The CDR3 is made up of 18 amino acids. The CDR3 protein is CASSLQGTSGTGTDTQYF. In DNA, the CDR3 is TGTGCCAGCAGCTTACAAGGGACTAGCGGGACCGGCACAGATACGCAGTATTTT.

The chain links TRBV19 to TRBJ2-6, with a tentative D call TRBD1 (7 bases). Germline CDR1 is LNHDA and CDR2 is SQIVND (reference sequence). This CDR3 has 16 amino acids. Trimming stripped 6 bases from V and 2 bases from J, with 14 bases between. CDR3 nucleotide sequence: TGTGCCAGTAGGAAGGAGGGGGCGGCTGGGGCCAACGTCCTGACTTTC. Translated, it gives CASRKEGAAGANVLTF.

This chain joins TRBV19 and TRBJ2-1; D is ambiguous. Trimming pared 1 base from V and 0 bases from J, leaving 7 bases between. Germline CDR1 is LNHDA and CDR2 is SQIVND (reference sequence). The CDR3 contains 15 residues. The DNA for the CDR3 is TGTGCCAGTAGTATAGTTGAGAACTCCTACAATGAGCAGTTCTTC. It is translated as CASSIVENSYNEQFF. Full variable domain (missing parts from reference TRBV19 and TRBJ2-1): DGGITQSPKYLFRKEGQNVTLSCEQNLNHDAMYWYRQDPGQGLRLIYYSQIVNDFQKGDIAEGYSVSREKKESFPLTVTSAQKNPTAFYLCASSIVENSYNEQFFGPGTRLTVL.

In its sample, this clone was seen once. V usage is TRBV27 and J usage is TRBJ1-2; the D gene is possibly TRBD1 (5 bases). CDR1 and CDR2 from the germline V gene are MNHEY and SMNVEV (reference sequence). The V end was cut by 5 bases, the J end by 8 bases, with 18 bases between. The CDR3 sequence is 14 residues long. The CDR3 region has the DNA TGTGCCAGCAGTCCCCTTTGGGGAGGGGAGGGCTACACCTTC. Protein: CASSPLWGGEGYTF.

V usage is TRBV7-9 and J usage is TRBJ2-6; TRBD2 might be the D (6 bases). The germline V and J ends were trimmed by 5 bases and 0 bases, with 17 bases remaining between them. This CDR3 is built from 18 residues. Germline V gene data show CDR1 as SEHNR and CDR2 as FQNEAQ (reference sequence). CDR3 protein: CASSPGRLTNSGANVLTF. The DNA for the CDR3 is TGTGCCAGCAGCCCGGGGAGGTTAACGAACTCTGGGGCCAACGTCCTGACTTTC.

The chain couples TRBV5-1 to TRBJ1-1; unclear D gene. V was pared by 1 base and J by 0 bases, with 16 bases between. Germline V gives CDR1 SGHRS, CDR2 YFSETQ. The CDR3 consists of 17 residues. The CDR3 sequence: CASSLNINDILNTEAFF. Here the CDR3 DNA reads TGCGCCAGCAGCTTGAATATTAACGACATTTTGAACACTGAAGCTTTCTTT.

The chain employs TRBV7-6 and TRBJ2-1; 9 bases match TRBD1. The junction had 3 bases not matched to a gene; V was cut back by 5 bases and J by 1 base. The CDR3 has 15 amino acids. Germline-derived CDR1 and CDR2 are SGHVS and FNYEAQ. The CDR3 nucleotides read TGTGCCAGCAGCCGGGACAGGGCTTCCTACAATGAGCAGTTCTTC. This sequence encodes CASSRDRASYNEQFF.